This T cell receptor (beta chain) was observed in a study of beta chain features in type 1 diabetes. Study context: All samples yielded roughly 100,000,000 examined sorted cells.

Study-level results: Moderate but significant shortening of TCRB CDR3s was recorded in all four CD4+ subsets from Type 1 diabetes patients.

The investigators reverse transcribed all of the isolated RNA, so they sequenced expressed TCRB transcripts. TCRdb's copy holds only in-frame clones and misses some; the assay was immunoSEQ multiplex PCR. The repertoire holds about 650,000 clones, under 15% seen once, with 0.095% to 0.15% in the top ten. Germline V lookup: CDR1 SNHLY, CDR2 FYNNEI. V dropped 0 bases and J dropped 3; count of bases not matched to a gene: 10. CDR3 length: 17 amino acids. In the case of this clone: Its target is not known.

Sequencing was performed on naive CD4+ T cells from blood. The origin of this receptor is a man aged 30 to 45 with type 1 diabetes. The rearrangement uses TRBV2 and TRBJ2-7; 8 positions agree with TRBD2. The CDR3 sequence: CASSEARGAGAYYEQYF. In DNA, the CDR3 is TGTGCCAGCAGTGAAGCGCGGGGGGCCGGGGCTTACTACGAGCAGTACTTC.